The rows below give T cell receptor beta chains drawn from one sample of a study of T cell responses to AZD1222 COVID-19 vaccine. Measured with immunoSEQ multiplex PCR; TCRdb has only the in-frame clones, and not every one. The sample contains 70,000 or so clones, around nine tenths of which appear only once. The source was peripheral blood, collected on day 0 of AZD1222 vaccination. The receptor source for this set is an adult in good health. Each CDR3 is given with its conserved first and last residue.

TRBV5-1	CASSSGQVSNEKLFF
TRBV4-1	CASSQDRVSGNTIYF
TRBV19	CASWTGGNQPQHF
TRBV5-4	CASSLAGTTGNTIYF
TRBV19	CASSPTSGANEQYF
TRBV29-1	CSVGDSIAKNIQYF
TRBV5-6	CASSLDRVGEKLFF
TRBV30	CASTGQLNTEAFF
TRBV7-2	CASSLPGGYGYTF
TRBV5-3	CARSRGQQNTEAFF
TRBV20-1	CSAPGPNEQFF
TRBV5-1	CASSIGISAAITDTQYF
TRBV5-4	CASSRGGAEYEQYF
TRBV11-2	CASSLTGFDYGYTF
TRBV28	CASSLYPGEKLFF
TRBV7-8	CASSLDSSGANVLTF
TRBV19	CASSQPGQGVSYNEQFF
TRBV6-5	CASSPGGRVGETQYF
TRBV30	CAWSRGRYEQYF
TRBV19	CASSIGSKSSYEQYF
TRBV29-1	CSVEGDRGRAEAFF
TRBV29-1	CSARVTGGKTEAFF
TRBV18	CASSPGFTASETQYF
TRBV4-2	CASSQVQSNYGYTF
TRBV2	CASSAEDRGSTEAFF
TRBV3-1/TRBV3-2	CASSLQGGTEAFF
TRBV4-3	CASSQGETGTDTQYF
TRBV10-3	CAISESPSGGKRETQYF
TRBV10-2	CASSDPGGFRGDEQFF
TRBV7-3	CASSLGLGSYNEQFF
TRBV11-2	CASSLLWGEQYF
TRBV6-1	CASSEPGGYGYTF
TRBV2	CASSQMGQGGTDTQYF
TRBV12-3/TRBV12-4	CASSQLRGNTIYF
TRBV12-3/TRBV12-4	CASNRATDTQYF
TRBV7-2	CASSRPGYNQPQHF